One TCR beta chain is described in this entry. Sequenced by immunoSEQ multiplex PCR; TCRdb stores in-frame clones only, minus some. The data hold about 73,000 clones, with 70% to 85% observed a single time. V lost 4 bases and J lost 6, with 25 bases in between. In germline, CDR1 is SGHRS, CDR2 YFSETQ. The CDR3 length is 17 residues. This sample stems from a study of blood T cell repertoires in COVID-19. Study at large: Sources were T cells, B-cell-depleted T cells, or PBMCs; the material itself was cDNA or gDNA.

The rearrangement joins TRBV5-1 to TRBJ1-2; D remains ambiguous. The sequencing input was peripheral blood. This sequence originates from an older woman with acute or convalescent COVID-19. The CDR3 loop is CASSQREFSVRRNGYTF. The CDR3 nucleotides are TGCGCCAGCAGCCAAAGGGAGTTCTCAGTACGTCGGAATGGCTACACCTTC.